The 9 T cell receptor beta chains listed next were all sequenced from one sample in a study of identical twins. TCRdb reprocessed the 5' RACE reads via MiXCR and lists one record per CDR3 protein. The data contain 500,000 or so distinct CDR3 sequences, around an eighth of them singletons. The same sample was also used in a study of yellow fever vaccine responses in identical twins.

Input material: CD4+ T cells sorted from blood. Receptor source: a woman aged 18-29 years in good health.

CDR3 nucleotide sequence: TGTGCCAGCAGTTACGCGGGACAGGGTTACTACGAGCAGTACTTC. Its translation is CASSYAGQGYYEQYF. The chain employs TRBV6-2 or TRBV6-3 and TRBJ2-7; 9 positions match TRBD1. The CDR3 totals 15 residues. Germline lookup yields CDR1 MNHEY and CDR2 SVGEGT. V lost 2 bases and J lost 3; bases outside the gene matches: 5.

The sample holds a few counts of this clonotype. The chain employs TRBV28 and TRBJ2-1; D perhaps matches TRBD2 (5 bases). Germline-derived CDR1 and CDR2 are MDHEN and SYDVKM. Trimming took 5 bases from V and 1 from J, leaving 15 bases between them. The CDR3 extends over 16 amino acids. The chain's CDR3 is CASSTLEGSSYNEQFF. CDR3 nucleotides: TGTGCCAGCAGTACTTTAGAGGGCAGTTCCTACAATGAGCAGTTCTTC.

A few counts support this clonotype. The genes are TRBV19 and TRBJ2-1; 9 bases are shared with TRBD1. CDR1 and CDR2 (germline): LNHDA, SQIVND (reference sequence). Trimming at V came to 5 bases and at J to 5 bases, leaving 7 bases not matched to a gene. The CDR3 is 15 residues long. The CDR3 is CASSLPGQGHNEQFF. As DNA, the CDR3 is TGTGCCAGTAGTCTACCGGGACAGGGCCACAATGAGCAGTTCTTC.

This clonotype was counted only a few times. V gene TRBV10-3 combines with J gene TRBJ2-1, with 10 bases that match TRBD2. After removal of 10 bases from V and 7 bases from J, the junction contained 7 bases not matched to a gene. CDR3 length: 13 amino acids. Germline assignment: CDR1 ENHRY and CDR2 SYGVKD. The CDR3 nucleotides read TGTGCCAAAGCGGGGGGGCCCGATAATGAGCAGTTCTTC. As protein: CAKAGGPDNEQFF.

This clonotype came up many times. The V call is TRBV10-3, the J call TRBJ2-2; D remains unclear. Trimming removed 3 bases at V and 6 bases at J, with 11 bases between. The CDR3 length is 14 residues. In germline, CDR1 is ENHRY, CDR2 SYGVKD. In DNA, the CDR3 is TGTGCCATCAGTGACCCTAATGTTGCCGGGGAGCTGTTTTTT. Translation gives CAISDPNVAGELFF.

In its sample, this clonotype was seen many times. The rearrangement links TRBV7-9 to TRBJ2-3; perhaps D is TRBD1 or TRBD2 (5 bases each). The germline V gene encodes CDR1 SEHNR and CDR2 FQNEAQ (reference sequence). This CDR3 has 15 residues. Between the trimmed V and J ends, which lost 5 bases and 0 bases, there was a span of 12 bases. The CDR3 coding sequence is TGTGCCAGCAGCGTCGAGGGGCAAAGCACAGATACGCAGTATTTT. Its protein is CASSVEGQSTDTQYF.

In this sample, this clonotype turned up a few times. The CDR3, as DNA: TGCGCCAGCAGCTCGGGCGAACGGCATGAGCAGTTCTTC. Translating it yields CASSSGERHEQFF. This chain uses TRBV5-1 with TRBJ2-1; D is unresolved. Germline V gene data show CDR1 as SGHRS and CDR2 as YFSETQ. The CDR3 totals 13 residues. V was clipped by 3 bases and J by 8 bases, with 12 bases between them.

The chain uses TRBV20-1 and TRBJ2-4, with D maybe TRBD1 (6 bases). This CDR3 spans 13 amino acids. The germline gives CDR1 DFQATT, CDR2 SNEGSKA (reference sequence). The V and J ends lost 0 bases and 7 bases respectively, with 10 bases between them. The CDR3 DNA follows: TGCAGTGCTAGAGATTCGCAGGGGAACATTCAGTACTTC. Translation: CSARDSQGNIQYF.

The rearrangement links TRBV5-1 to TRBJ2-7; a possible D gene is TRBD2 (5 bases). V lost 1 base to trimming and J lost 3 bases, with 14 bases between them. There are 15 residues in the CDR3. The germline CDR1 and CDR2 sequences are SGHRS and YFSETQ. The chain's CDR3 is CASSLLASSNYEQYF. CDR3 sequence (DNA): TGCGCCAGCAGCTTGTTAGCTAGCAGCAACTACGAGCAGTACTTC.